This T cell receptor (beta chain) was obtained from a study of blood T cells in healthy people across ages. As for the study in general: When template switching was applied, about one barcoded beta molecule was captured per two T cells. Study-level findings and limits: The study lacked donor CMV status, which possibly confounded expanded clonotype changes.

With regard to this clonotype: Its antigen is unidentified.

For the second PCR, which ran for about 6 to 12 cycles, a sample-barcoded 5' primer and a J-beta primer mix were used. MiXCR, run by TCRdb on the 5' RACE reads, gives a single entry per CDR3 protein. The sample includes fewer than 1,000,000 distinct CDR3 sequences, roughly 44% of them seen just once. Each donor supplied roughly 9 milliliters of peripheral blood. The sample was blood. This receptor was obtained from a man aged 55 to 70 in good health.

The CDR3 DNA reads as TGTGCCAGCAGTCCCGGACTAGCGGATACCACAGATACGCAGTATTTT. It encodes CASSPGLADTTDTQYF. The chain links TRBV6-2 or TRBV6-3 to TRBJ2-3; TRBD2 agrees at 10 bases. Looked up from germline, CDR1 is MNHEY and CDR2 is SVGEGT. The V segment lost 5 bases and the J segment 2 bases; nucleotides outside the gene matches: 7. This CDR3 comprises 16 residues.